A single sample gave rise to the 28 T cell receptor beta chains below, sequenced in a study of blood T cell repertoires in COVID-19. Data came from immunoSEQ multiplex PCR; TCRdb stores just in-frame clones and leaves some out. The table shows 79,000 or so clones, with more than 75% occurring only once. The sequenced material came from peripheral blood. These receptors all stem from a man aged 55 to 70 with COVID-19, enrolled during active disease.

The chain links TRBV7-9 to TRBJ2-5; 7 bases line up with TRBD2. The V gene's germline CDR1 is SEHNR and CDR2 FQNEAQ (reference sequence). The CDR3 sequence is 15 residues long. With V trimmed by 7 bases and J by 3 bases, 11 bases remained unmatched. The CDR3 region has the DNA TGTGCCAGCATGAACCCCTATGGGGGGGAAGAGACCCAGTACTTC. Translation: CASMNPYGGEETQYF.

V gene TRBV12-3 or TRBV12-4 combines with J gene TRBJ1-3; weak D call: TRBD1 (6 bases). V was clipped by 8 bases and J by 4 bases, with 9 bases between them. This CDR3 has 12 residues. The CDR3 region is CASDQGGNTIYF. CDR3 DNA: TGTGCCAGCGATCAGGGGGGAAACACCATATATTTT.

The chain combines TRBV11-2 with TRBJ1-3; TRBD1 agrees at 10 bases. CDR1 SGHAT and CDR2 FQNNGV come from the germline V gene. The CDR3 totals 18 residues. The junction had 12 bases not matched to a gene; V was cut back by 5 bases and J by 2 bases. CDR3 sequence (DNA): TGTGCCAGCAGCCTGGGACAGGGGTGGTTTGGGGCTGGAAACACCATATATTTT. Translation: CASSLGQGWFGAGNTIYF. Together with reference TRBV11-2 and TRBJ1-3, the CDR3 gives the full variable domain: EAGVAQSPRYKIIEKRQSVAFWCNPISGHATLYWYQQILGQGPKLLIQFQNNGVVDDSQLPKDRFSAERLKGVDSTLKIQPAKLEDSAVYLCASSLGQGWFGAGNTIYFGEGSWLTVV.

The chain has TRBV3-1 (or the pseudogene TRBV3-2) and TRBJ1-5, with D perhaps TRBD1 (6 bases). Germline V gives CDR1 LGHDT, CDR2 YNNKEL (reference sequence). The CDR3 length is 13 residues. Trimming pared 5 bases from V and 4 bases from J, leaving 9 bases between. CDR3 loop: CASSLQGNQPQHF. The CDR3 nucleotides are TGTGCCAGCAGCTTACAGGGTAATCAGCCCCAGCATTTT.

This chain connects TRBV7-9 to TRBJ2-2, with 7 bases lining up with TRBD1. The CDR3 contains 15 residues. V dropped 5 bases and J dropped 10; count of bases not matched to a gene: 13. The germline V gene encodes CDR1 SEHNR and CDR2 FQNEAQ (reference sequence). Here the CDR3 reads CASSPTDRPILELFF. In nucleotides, the CDR3 is TGTGCCAGCAGCCCCACGGACAGGCCAATATTGGAGCTGTTTTTT. Using reference TRBV7-9 and TRBJ2-2 for the parts outside the CDR3, the full variable domain is DTGVSQNPRHKITKRGQNVTFRCDPISEHNRLYWYRQTLGQGPEFLTYFQNEAQLEKSRLLSDRFSAERPKGSFSTLEIQRTEQGDSAMYLCASSPTDRPILELFFGEGSRLTVL.

V and J are TRBV28 and TRBJ2-7, with D perhaps TRBD2 (6 bases). This CDR3 spans 15 amino acids. Trimming stripped 3 bases from V and 3 bases from J, with 15 bases between. In germline, CDR1 is MDHEN, CDR2 SYDVKM. This CDR3 reads CASSFPAAGSYEQYF. Written as DNA, the CDR3 is TGTGCCAGCAGTTTTCCAGCGGCGGGGAGCTACGAGCAGTACTTC.

The chain combines TRBV19 with TRBJ2-3; a possible D gene is TRBD2 (7 bases). Trimming left V 11 bases short and J 3 bases short, with 15 bases between. The CDR3 consists of 13 residues. The germline gives CDR1 LNHDA, CDR2 SQIVND (reference sequence). The CDR3 is CAARGGATDTQYF. DNA of the CDR3: TGTGCCGCCCGAGGGGGGGCAACAGATACGCAGTATTTT.

V and J are TRBV28 and TRBJ1-2, with D perhaps TRBD1 (6 bases). CDR1 and CDR2 (germline): MDHEN, SYDVKM. The CDR3 contains 15 residues. V was pared by 5 bases and J by 2 bases, with 15 bases between. The CDR3 spells CASSIAGAGNYGYTF. The CDR3 DNA reads TGTGCCAGCAGTATAGCGGGGGCCGGGAACTATGGCTACACCTTC.

The chain is built from TRBV7-9 and TRBJ2-3, with 10 bases matching TRBD1. The CDR3 consists of 15 residues. The germline CDR1 and CDR2 sequences are SEHNR and FQNEAQ (reference sequence). V shed 3 bases, J shed 1 base, and the junction held 1 base outside the gene matches. The CDR3 DNA reads as TGTGCCAGCAGCTTTGGACAGGGGGGCACAGATACGCAGTATTTT. Residues: CASSFGQGGTDTQYF.

The rearrangement links TRBV28 to TRBJ2-7; a possible D gene is TRBD2 (5 bases). Germline loops: CDR1 MDHEN, CDR2 SYDVKM. CDR3 length: 13 residues. V shed 2 bases and J shed 6 bases, with 11 bases lying between them. The DNA for the CDR3 is TGTGCCAGCAGTTTAGAGGGCGTAAGCGAGCAGTACTTC. It is translated as CASSLEGVSEQYF.

J is TRBJ1-5 and V is TRBV24-1, with 8 bases matching TRBD1. CDR1 KGHDR and CDR2 SFDVKD come from the germline V gene. The ends lost 5 bases at V and 5 bases at J; junction bases unmatched: 10. This CDR3 comprises 16 residues. For the CDR3, the DNA is TGTGCCACCAGTGCCCTGACAGGGGATCTCCATCAGCCCCAGCATTTT. Translating gives CATSALTGDLHQPQHF.

The chain is built from TRBV20-1 and TRBJ1-5; TRBD1 is a possible D gene (6 bases). The V gene lost 3 bases and the J gene lost 4 bases, with 13 bases spanning the gap. Germline CDR1 DFQATT, CDR2 SNEGSKA (reference sequence). The CDR3 runs to 14 residues. The CDR3 DNA is TGCAGTGCTAGTAAGGGGGGGGTGAATCAGCCCCAGCATTTT. Translation: CSASKGGVNQPQHF.

The J gene is TRBJ1-6, the V gene TRBV2, with a possible D match to TRBD1 (6 bases). The CDR3 runs 14 residues. The V gene's germline CDR1 is SNHLY and CDR2 FYNNEI. Trimming removed 6 bases at V and 9 bases at J, with 15 bases between. For the CDR3, the DNA is TGTGCCAGCAGCTACCAGGGGCTAACTTCACCCCTCCACTTT. It translates to CASSYQGLTSPLHF.

CDR3 residues: CASSFGRTYEQYF. The CDR3 nucleotides are TGTGCCAGCAGCTTTGGGCGTACCTACGAGCAGTACTTC. The chain employs TRBV5-6 and TRBJ2-7; no reliable D call. CDR1 and CDR2 (germline): SGHDT, YYEEEE. The V end lost 2 bases, the J end lost 2 bases, and 8 bases lay between the germline ends. The CDR3 runs to 13 residues.

This rearrangement joins TRBV9 to TRBJ1-2, with 7 bases lining up with TRBD1. The CDR3 sequence is 16 residues long. The junction had 10 bases not matched to a gene; V was cut back by 0 bases and J by 5 bases. Per the germline V gene, CDR1 is SGDLS and CDR2 is YYNGEE. CDR3 sequence: CASSVDIGDRAYGYTF. The DNA of the CDR3 is TGTGCCAGCAGCGTAGATATAGGGGACAGAGCTTATGGCTACACCTTC.

The V gene is TRBV19, the J gene TRBJ1-3, with TRBD1 identical over 9 bases. Germline V gives CDR1 LNHDA, CDR2 SQIVND (reference sequence). The V and J ends lost 5 bases and 8 bases, in that order; junction bases with no gene match: 16. The CDR3 covers 17 residues. The CDR3 reads CASSATGTGLQWDTIYF. DNA for the CDR3: TGTGCCAGTAGTGCGACCGGGACAGGGCTTCAGTGGGACACCATATATTTT. Based on the CDR3 plus reference TRBV19 and TRBJ1-3, the full variable domain is DGGITQSPKYLFRKEGQNVTLSCEQNLNHDAMYWYRQDPGQGLRLIYYSQIVNDFQKGDIAEGYSVSREKKESFPLTVTSAQKNPTAFYLCASSATGTGLQWDTIYFGEGSWLTVV.

This clone was seen more than once but under ten times. In DNA form, the CDR3 reads TGTGCCACCAGCAGACGAACAGGGACCGGGGAGCTGTTTTTT. It yields the protein CATSRRTGTGELFF. The chain is built from TRBV15 and TRBJ2-2, with a tentative D call TRBD1 (6 bases). V was pared by 2 bases and J by 5 bases, with 9 bases between. The germline V gene has CDR1 LNHNV and CDR2 YYDKDF (reference sequence). This CDR3 region has 14 residues.

The J gene is TRBJ2-1, the V gene TRBV3-1 (or the pseudogene TRBV3-2); possibly TRBD2 for D (6 bases). This CDR3 has 15 amino acids. CDR1 and CDR2 from the germline V gene are LGHDT and YNNKEL (reference sequence). V lost 3 bases and J lost 7, with 16 bases in between. The CDR3: CASSQSVAEGNEQFF. The CDR3 DNA sequence: TGTGCCAGCAGCCAGTCGGTCGCGGAGGGGAATGAGCAGTTCTTC.

A remark on this clone: Other nucleotide sequences in the sample specify the same CDR3. The rearrangement uses TRBV6-1 and TRBJ1-2, with D tentatively TRBD1 (5 bases). The CDR3 extends over 14 amino acids. Germline lookup yields CDR1 MNHNS and CDR2 SASEGT. The ends were cut back, 3 bases at V and 3 bases at J, with 11 bases in the middle. The CDR3 loop reads CASSDTGTYYGYTF. The CDR3 DNA sequence: TGTGCCAGCAGTGATACAGGTACCTACTATGGCTACACCTTC.

The chain uses TRBV15 and TRBJ1-3; the match to TRBD1 covers 8 bases. CDR1 and CDR2 (germline): LNHNV, YYDKDF (reference sequence). Germline trimming cut 6 bases from V and 3 bases from J; bases unmatched to any gene: 7. The length of the CDR3 is 15 residues. This CDR3 reads CATRSTGAIGNTIYF. CDR3 nucleotide sequence: TGTGCCACCAGATCGACAGGGGCTATTGGAAACACCATATATTTT.

A few counts support this clone. The J gene is TRBJ2-1, the V gene TRBV2; TRBD2 agrees at 9 bases. Per germline, CDR1 SNHLY and CDR2 FYNNEI. The ends lost 5 bases at V and 7 bases at J; junction bases unmatched: 9. This CDR3 contains 15 residues. In nucleotides, the CDR3 is TGTGCCAGCAGTATCGCTAGCGGGGCGAGAAATGAGCAGTTCTTC. Protein product: CASSIASGARNEQFF. Complete variable domain (other parts from reference TRBV2 and TRBJ2-1): EPEVTQTPSHQVTQMGQEVILRCVPISNHLYFYWYRQILGQKVEFLVSFYNNEISEKSEIFDDQFSVERPDGSNFTLKIRSTKLEDSAMYFCASSIASGARNEQFFGPGTRLTVL.

This chain uses TRBV11-2 with TRBJ2-7; a possible D gene is TRBD2 (7 bases). The CDR3 spans 14 residues. V lost 7 bases to trimming and J lost 2 bases, with 15 bases between them. Germline CDR1 is SGHAT and CDR2 is FQNNGV. The CDR3 DNA follows: TGTGCCAGCAACAATAGGGGGGGGCCCTACGAGCAGTACTTC. Its protein is CASNNRGGPYEQYF.

J is TRBJ2-2 and V is TRBV4-1, with 9 bases that match TRBD1. This CDR3 has 16 residues. Germline CDR1 and CDR2: MGHRA and YSYEKL. V gave up 1 base and J gave up 0 bases; unmatched junction bases: 0. CDR3 region: CASSQGQGANTGELFF. CDR3 nucleotide sequence: TGCGCCAGCAGCCAAGGACAGGGGGCGAACACCGGGGAGCTGTTTTTT.

V usage is TRBV2 and J usage is TRBJ2-7; 11 bases line up with TRBD1. The CDR3 loop spans 14 amino acids. Germline V gene sequence: CDR1 SNHLY, CDR2 FYNNEI. The V and J ends lost 7 bases and 4 bases, in that order; junction bases with no gene match: 6. The CDR3 sequence is CASKGQGASYEQYF. The CDR3 bases are TGTGCCAGCAAAGGACAGGGGGCTTCGTACGAGCAGTACTTC.

J is TRBJ2-3 and V is TRBV6-2 or TRBV6-3; 7 bases agree with TRBD2. The V gene end was trimmed by 0 bases and the J gene end by 5 bases; junction bases not matched to a gene: 8. The CDR3 totals 16 residues. Germline assignment: CDR1 MNHEY and CDR2 SVGEGT. Written as DNA, the CDR3 is TGTGCCAGCAGTTACTCTTCTAGCGGAGATAGAGATACGCAGTATTTT. Translation gives CASSYSSSGDRDTQYF.

The chain uses TRBV19 and TRBJ1-5; no reliable D call. CDR3 length: 15 residues. V was trimmed by 2 bases and J by 4 bases, leaving 12 bases between them. Looked up from germline, CDR1 is LNHDA and CDR2 is SQIVND (reference sequence). The CDR3 DNA reads TGTGCCAGTAGTATAATAGGTCAGGCAAATCAGCCCCAGCATTTT. It yields the protein CASSIIGQANQPQHF.

This chain uses TRBV27 with TRBJ2-7; TRBD1 aligns across 10 bases. Germline trimming cut 6 bases from V and 4 bases from J; bases unmatched to any gene: 3. Germline CDR1 MNHEY, CDR2 SMNVEV (reference sequence). CDR3 length: 13 amino acids. CDR3 DNA: TGTGCCAGCAGAAGGACAGGGGGGTACGAGCAGTACTTC. It translates to CASRRTGGYEQYF.

V gene TRBV10-3 combines with J gene TRBJ2-5; 14 nucleotides line up with TRBD2. This CDR3 spans 16 amino acids. CDR1 ENHRY and CDR2 SYGVKD come from the germline V gene. V trimming: 8 bases; J trimming: 5 bases; junction bases outside the gene matches: 10. The DNA for the CDR3 is TGTGCCATCTCGCGGGGGACTAGCGGGGGCGGGGAGACCCAGTACTTC. Its protein is CAISRGTSGGGETQYF.